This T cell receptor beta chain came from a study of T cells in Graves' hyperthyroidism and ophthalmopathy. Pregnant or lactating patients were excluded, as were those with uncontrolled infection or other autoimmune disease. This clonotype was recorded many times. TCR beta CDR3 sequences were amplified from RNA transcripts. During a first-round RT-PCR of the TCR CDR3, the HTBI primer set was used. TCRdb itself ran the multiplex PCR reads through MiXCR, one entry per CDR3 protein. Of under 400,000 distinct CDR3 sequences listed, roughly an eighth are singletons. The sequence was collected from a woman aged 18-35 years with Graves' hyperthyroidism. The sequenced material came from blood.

CDR3 sequence reads: CASSNRTAGGWDTQYF. Written as DNA, the CDR3 is TGTGCCAGCAGCAATCGGACAGCGGGGGGTTGGGATACGCAGTATTTT. The chain couples TRBV7-9 to TRBJ2-3, with 9 bases fitting TRBD2. CDR1 is SEHNR and CDR2 is FQNEAQ in the germline V gene (reference sequence). The CDR3 is 16 amino acids. With 5 bases clipped from V and 6 bases from J, the junction kept 12 bases outside the gene matches.